This is a list of T cell receptor beta chains from one sample in a study of cytomegalovirus exposure and HLA in healthy donors. Produced via immunoSEQ multiplex PCR; TCRdb's table is partial and in-frame only. Altogether around 110,000 clones are present, roughly 82% being singletons, with the ten largest covering approximately 4.2%. The sample was PBMCs. The receptor set was obtained from a male donor in good health and CMV-seronegative. CDR3s include the opening cysteine and the closing phenylalanine or tryptophan. D genes are given only for firm matches. Rows may omit the clone size; those that give it use once, few, many or a size class.

abundance	v_gene	j_gene	d_gene	CDR3nt	CDR3aa
NA	TRBV6-5	TRBJ1-1	TRBD1	TGTGCCAGCAGACGGACAGGGGTGACTGAAGCTTTCTTT	CASRRTGVTEAFF
NA	TRBV10-3	TRBJ2-2	TRBD2	TGTGCCATCAGTGACCAACCGGGCGGGAGGGCCGAGAACACCGGGGAGCTGTTTTTT	CAISDQPGGRAENTGELFF
NA	TRBV28	TRBJ2-1	TRBD1	TGTGCCAGCAGTTTGGGGGGACAGGGACCCTACAATGAGCAGTTCTTC	CASSLGGQGPYNEQFF
NA	TRBV5-1	TRBJ2-1	TRBD2	TGCGCCAGCAAGCAAGCACTAGCGTCGAATGAGCAGTTCTTC	CASKQALASNEQFF
once	TRBV28	TRBJ2-1	NA	TGTGCCAGCAGTAGACAGGTGTATGAGCAGTTCTTC	CASSRQVYEQFF
NA	TRBV7-2	TRBJ2-3	NA	TGTGCCAGCAGCTCCCGGGATGGGACTCCCATCCGGGTAGATACGCAGTATTTT	CASSSRDGTPIRVDTQYF
NA	TRBV11-2	TRBJ1-2	NA	TGTGCCAGCAGCTTAGTGCGGGCGGGCTTGGATGGCTACACCTTC	CASSLVRAGLDGYTF
NA	TRBV15	TRBJ2-3	TRBD1	TGTGCCACCAGCAGAGATCGGCCAACAGGGGTTAGCACAGATACGCAGTATTTT	CATSRDRPTGVSTDTQYF
NA	TRBV10-1	TRBJ1-4	NA	TGCGCCAGCAGACACAGGGCCTCTAATGAAAAACTGTTTTTT	CASRHRASNEKLFF
NA	TRBV5-4	TRBJ1-1	TRBD1	TGTGCCAGCAGCTCACCGGGACAGGGAAAAAACACTGAAGCTTTCTTT	CASSSPGQGKNTEAFF
NA	TRBV30	TRBJ1-1	NA	TGTGCCTGGAAAGGTAGAAGGGGGACGACAAACACTGAAGCTTTCTTT	CAWKGRRGTTNTEAFF
few	TRBV15	TRBJ2-5	TRBD1	TGTGCCACCAGCCCGGACAGGGCGCCACAAGAGACCCAGTACTTC	CATSPDRAPQETQYF
few	TRBV5-1	TRBJ2-1	TRBD2	TGCGCCAGCAGCTTGGGTACTAGCGGGATTGAGCAGTTCTTC	CASSLGTSGIEQFF
NA	TRBV5-1	TRBJ1-2	NA	TGCGCCAGCAGCTTGGACAGGAACTATGGCTACACCTTC	CASSLDRNYGYTF
NA	TRBV2	TRBJ2-1	TRBD2	TGTGCCAGCAGCGGGACTAGACAGGCCCAGCCGAGAACCTACAATGAGCAGTTCTTC	CASSGTRQAQPRTYNEQFF
NA	TRBV10-1	TRBJ2-7	NA	TGCGCCAGCAGTCGGTCCGGCAGGGCCTACGAGCAGTACTTC	CASSRSGRAYEQYF
NA	TRBV7-6	TRBJ2-1	TRBD2	TGTGCCAGCAGCTTCCGGACTAGCGGGCCTGAGAGCTCCTACAATGAGCAGTTCTTC	CASSFRTSGPESSYNEQFF
NA	TRBV29-1	TRBJ2-3	TRBD2	TGCAGCGCCGGGACTAGCGGGAGTGATACGCAGTATTTT	CSAGTSGSDTQYF
NA	TRBV27	TRBJ1-2	TRBD1	TGTGCCAGCCGGGACAGAGTTGGCTACACCTTC	CASRDRVGYTF
NA	TRBV9	TRBJ2-3	TRBD2	TGTGCCAGCAGCCCCCGGACTAGCGAGATTACAGATACGCAGTATTTT	CASSPRTSEITDTQYF
NA	TRBV9	TRBJ2-3	NA	TGTGCCAGCAGCCCGAGCCCGACTAGCACAGATACGCAGTATTTT	CASSPSPTSTDTQYF
few	TRBV5-1	TRBJ2-1	NA	TGCGCCAGCAGCTTGGGTGCGGGATCAGGAGAGCAGTTCTTC	CASSLGAGSGEQFF
few	TRBV20-1	TRBJ1-2	NA	TGCAGTGCTAGCATTAACTATGGCTACACCTTC	CSASINYGYTF
NA	TRBV27	TRBJ2-5	TRBD1	TGTGCCAGCAGTTTAGAGGGGGCGAGAGAGACCCAGTACTTC	CASSLEGARETQYF
NA	TRBV7-2	TRBJ2-5	NA	TGTGCCAGCAGCTTAGGAGGAGCTGGGGAGACCCAGTACTTC	CASSLGGAGETQYF
NA	TRBV6-9	TRBJ2-7	NA	TGTGCCAGTATCAACCTCACTAGCCGGAGCTCCTACGAGCAGTACTTC	CASINLTSRSSYEQYF
NA	TRBV7-9	TRBJ1-1	NA	TGTGCCAGCAGCTTATCCGGCACTGAAGCTTTCTTT	CASSLSGTEAFF
NA	TRBV6-1	TRBJ2-2	TRBD1	TGTGCCAGCACCGGACAGGGGACCGGGGAGCTGTTTTTT	CASTGQGTGELFF
NA	TRBV5-1	TRBJ2-7	TRBD2	TGCGCCAGCAGCTTGGCCACGGCTAGCGGGGGATACGAGCAGTACTTC	CASSLATASGGYEQYF
once	TRBV18	TRBJ2-7	TRBD2	TGTGCCAGCTCACCACCGGCTAGCGGAGGCTACGAGCAGTACTTC	CASSPPASGGYEQYF
NA	TRBV29-1	TRBJ2-1	TRBD2	TGCAGCGTTGTCCGCCTAGCGGGAGAATACAATGAGCAGTTCTTC	CSVVRLAGEYNEQFF
few	TRBV10-3	TRBJ2-7	NA	TGTGCCATCAGTGAGGGCAGACAATACGAGCAGTACTTC	CAISEGRQYEQYF
few	TRBV7-9	TRBJ2-1	TRBD2	TGTGCCAGCAGTCCACCGGGACTAGCGGGAGGGCCCGATGAGCAGTTCTTC	CASSPPGLAGGPDEQFF
few	TRBV27	TRBJ2-7	TRBD2	TGTGCCAGCAGAAGCGGGAGCTCCTACGAGCAGTACTTC	CASRSGSSYEQYF
NA	TRBV6-9	TRBJ2-7	TRBD1	TGTGCCAGCAGTGAATACAGGGGGCGGCACTACGAGCAGTACTTC	CASSEYRGRHYEQYF
NA	TRBV7-6	TRBJ1-5	TRBD1	TGTGCCAGCAGCTTATACGGGACAGCGAACAATCAGCCCCAGCATTTT	CASSLYGTANNQPQHF
NA	TRBV7-8	TRBJ2-1	NA	TGTGCCAGCAGCTCGGACTACAACAATGAGCAGTTCTTC	CASSSDYNNEQFF
NA	TRBV9	TRBJ2-1	TRBD2	TGTGCCAGCAGCGCAACTAGCGGGTCCTACAATGAGCAGTTCTTC	CASSATSGSYNEQFF
NA	TRBV6-5	TRBJ1-5	TRBD1	TGTGCCAGCAGTTATTCCGGGACAGGGGTAAATCAGCCCCAGCATTTT	CASSYSGTGVNQPQHF
NA	TRBV2	TRBJ2-3	NA	TGTGCCAGCAGGAGGGGGAGCACAGATACGCAGTATTTT	CASRRGSTDTQYF
NA	TRBV2	TRBJ2-5	TRBD2	TGTGCCTGGAAGGCGGGAGGCCTTACAGAGACCCAGTACTTC	CAWKAGGLTETQYF
few	TRBV10-1	TRBJ2-1	TRBD2	TGCGCCAGCAGTAGCGGGAGAGGACACAATGAGCAGTTCTTC	CASSSGRGHNEQFF
few	TRBV27	TRBJ2-3	TRBD2	TGTGCCGTAGGGGAGGGAGGATTCGGAGATACGCAGTATTTT	CAVGEGGFGDTQYF
NA	TRBV11-2	TRBJ2-3	TRBD2	TGTGCCAGCAGCTTACGGCGGGAGGGCCAAGATACGCAGTATTTT	CASSLRREGQDTQYF
NA	TRBV2	TRBJ2-7	NA	TGTGCCAGCAGCTCGGGACACCTTACCTACGAGCAGTACTTC	CASSSGHLTYEQYF
NA	TRBV11-3	TRBJ2-1	TRBD2	TGTGCCAGCAGCTTTGGAGGGTGGACTAGTACGTACAATGAGCAGTTCTTC	CASSFGGWTSTYNEQFF
NA	TRBV6-4	TRBJ1-1	NA	TGTGCCAGCACACAGGAAATGAACACTGAAGCTTTCTTT	CASTQEMNTEAFF
NA	TRBV27	TRBJ1-4	TRBD1	TGTGCCAGCAGTTCTCAGGGGGCAGGTGAAAAACTGTTTTTT	CASSSQGAGEKLFF
NA	TRBV6-1	TRBJ1-2	NA	TGTGCCAGTCCCGAACTGCAGGGAATTAATGGCTACACCTTC	CASPELQGINGYTF
NA	TRBV28	TRBJ1-2	NA	TGTGCCAGCAGCCCCCAGGTCCCGCCGTATGGCTACACCTTC	CASSPQVPPYGYTF
NA	TRBV5-4	TRBJ1-1	NA	TGTGCCAGCAGCTTGGAGCGGATGAACACTGAAGCTTTCTTT	CASSLERMNTEAFF